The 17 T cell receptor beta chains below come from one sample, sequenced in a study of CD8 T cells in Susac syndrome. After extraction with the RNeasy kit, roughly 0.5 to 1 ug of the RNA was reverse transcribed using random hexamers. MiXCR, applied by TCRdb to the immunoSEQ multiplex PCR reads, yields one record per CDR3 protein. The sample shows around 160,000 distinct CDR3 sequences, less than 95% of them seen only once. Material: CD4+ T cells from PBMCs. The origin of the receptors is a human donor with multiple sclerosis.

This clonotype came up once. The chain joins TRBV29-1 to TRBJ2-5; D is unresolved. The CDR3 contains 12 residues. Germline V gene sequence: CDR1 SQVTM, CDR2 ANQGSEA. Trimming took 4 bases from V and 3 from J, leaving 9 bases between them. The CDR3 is CSVVYGEETQYF. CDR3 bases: TGCAGCGTTGTCTACGGAGAAGAGACCCAGTACTTC.

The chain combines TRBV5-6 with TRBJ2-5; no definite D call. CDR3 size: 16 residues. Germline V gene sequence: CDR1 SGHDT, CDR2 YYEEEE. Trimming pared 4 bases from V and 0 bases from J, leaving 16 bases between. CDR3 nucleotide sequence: TGTGCCAGCAGCCCTTTAGAACAATCGTACCAAGAGACCCAGTACTTC. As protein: CASSPLEQSYQETQYF.

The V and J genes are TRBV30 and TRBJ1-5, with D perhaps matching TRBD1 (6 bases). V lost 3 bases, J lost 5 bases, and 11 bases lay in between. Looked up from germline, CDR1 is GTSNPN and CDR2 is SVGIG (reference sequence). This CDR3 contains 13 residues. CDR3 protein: CAWRRGEDQPQHF. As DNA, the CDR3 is TGTGCCTGGAGGAGGGGGGAGGATCAGCCCCAGCATTTT.

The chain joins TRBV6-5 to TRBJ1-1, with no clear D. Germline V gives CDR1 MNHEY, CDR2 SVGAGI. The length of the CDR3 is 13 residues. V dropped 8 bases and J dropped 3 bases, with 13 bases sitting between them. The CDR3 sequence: CASRFGPYTEAFF. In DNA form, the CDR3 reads TGTGCCAGCCGGTTCGGCCCATACACTGAAGCTTTCTTT.

The CDR3 DNA reads TGCAGTGCTGGCCTCGGGACTAGCGGCACAGATACGCAGTATTTT. This gives the protein CSAGLGTSGTDTQYF. The V call is TRBV20-1, the J call TRBJ2-3, with 10 bases matching TRBD2. Trimming at V came to 5 bases and at J to 1 base, leaving 6 bases not matched to a gene. This CDR3 contains 15 residues. Germline assignment: CDR1 DFQATT and CDR2 SNEGSKA (reference sequence).

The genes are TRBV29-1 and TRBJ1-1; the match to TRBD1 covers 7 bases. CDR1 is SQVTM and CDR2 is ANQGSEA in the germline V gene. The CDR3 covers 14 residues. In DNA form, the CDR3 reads TGCACCTTACCCAGGGGGGGACCGAACACTGAAGCTTTCTTT. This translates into CTLPRGGPNTEAFF.

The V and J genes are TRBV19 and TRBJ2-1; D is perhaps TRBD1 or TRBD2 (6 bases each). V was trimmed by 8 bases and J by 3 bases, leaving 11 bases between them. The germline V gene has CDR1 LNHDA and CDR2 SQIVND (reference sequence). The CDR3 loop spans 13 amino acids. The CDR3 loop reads CASDRGLYNEQFF. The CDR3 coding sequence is TGTGCCAGTGATCGGGGGCTCTACAATGAGCAGTTCTTC.

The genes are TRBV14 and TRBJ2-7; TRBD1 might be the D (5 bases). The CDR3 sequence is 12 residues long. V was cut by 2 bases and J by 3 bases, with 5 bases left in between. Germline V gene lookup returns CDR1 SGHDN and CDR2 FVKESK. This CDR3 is CASSQRGYEQYF. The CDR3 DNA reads TGTGCCAGCAGCCAAAGGGGCTACGAGCAGTACTTC. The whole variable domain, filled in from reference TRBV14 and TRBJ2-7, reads EAGVTQFPSHSVIEKGQTVTLRCDPISGHDNLYWYRRVMGKEIKFLLHFVKESKQDESGMPNNRFLAERTGGTYSTLKVQPAELEDSGVYFCASSQRGYEQYFGPGTRLTVT.

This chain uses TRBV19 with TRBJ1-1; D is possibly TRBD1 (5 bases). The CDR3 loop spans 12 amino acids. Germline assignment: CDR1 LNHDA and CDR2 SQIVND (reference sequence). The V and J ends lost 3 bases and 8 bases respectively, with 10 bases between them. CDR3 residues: CASSMSDREAFF. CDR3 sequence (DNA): TGTGCCAGTAGTATGAGCGACAGAGAAGCTTTCTTT.

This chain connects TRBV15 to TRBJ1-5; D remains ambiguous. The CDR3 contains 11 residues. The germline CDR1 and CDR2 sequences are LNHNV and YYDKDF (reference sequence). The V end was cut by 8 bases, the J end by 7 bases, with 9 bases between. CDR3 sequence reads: CATGLEQPQHF. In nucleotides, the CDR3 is TGTGCCACCGGTTTAGAACAGCCCCAGCATTTT.

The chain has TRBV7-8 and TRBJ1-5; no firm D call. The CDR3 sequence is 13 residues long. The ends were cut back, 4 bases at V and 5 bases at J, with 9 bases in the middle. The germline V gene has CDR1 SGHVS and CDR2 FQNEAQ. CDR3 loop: CASSYRADQPQHF. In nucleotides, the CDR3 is TGTGCCAGCAGCTACAGAGCGGATCAGCCCCAGCATTTT.

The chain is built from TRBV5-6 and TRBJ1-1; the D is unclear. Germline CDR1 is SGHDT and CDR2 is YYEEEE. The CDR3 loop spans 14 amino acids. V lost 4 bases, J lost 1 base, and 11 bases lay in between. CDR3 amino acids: CASSPPGTNTEAFF. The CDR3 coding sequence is TGTGCCAGCAGCCCCCCTGGAACGAACACTGAAGCTTTCTTT.

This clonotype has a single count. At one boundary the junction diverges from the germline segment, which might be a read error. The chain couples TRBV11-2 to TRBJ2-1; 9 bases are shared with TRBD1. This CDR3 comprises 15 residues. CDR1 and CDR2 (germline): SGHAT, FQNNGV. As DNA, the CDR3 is TGTGCCAGCAGCTCTGCCGGGACAGGGCTCAATGTGCAGTTCTTC. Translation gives CASSSAGTGLNVQFF.

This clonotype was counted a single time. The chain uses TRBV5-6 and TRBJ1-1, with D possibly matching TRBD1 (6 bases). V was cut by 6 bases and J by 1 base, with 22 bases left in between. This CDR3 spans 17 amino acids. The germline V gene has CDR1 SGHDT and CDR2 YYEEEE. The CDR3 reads CASILTPRDTPNTEAFF. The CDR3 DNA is TGTGCCAGCATCCTCACTCCCCGGGACACCCCGAACACTGAAGCTTTCTTT.

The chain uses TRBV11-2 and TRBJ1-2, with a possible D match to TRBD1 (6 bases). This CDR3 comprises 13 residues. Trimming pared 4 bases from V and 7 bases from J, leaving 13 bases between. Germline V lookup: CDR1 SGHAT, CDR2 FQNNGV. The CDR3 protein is CASSSTGHSGYTF. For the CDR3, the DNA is TGTGCCAGCAGCTCCACAGGGCACTCTGGCTACACCTTC.

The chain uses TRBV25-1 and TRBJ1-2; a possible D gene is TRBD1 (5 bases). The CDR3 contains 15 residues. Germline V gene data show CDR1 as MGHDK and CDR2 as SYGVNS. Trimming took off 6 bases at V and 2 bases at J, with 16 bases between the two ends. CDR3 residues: CASSKAGGGNYGYTF. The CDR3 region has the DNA TGTGCCAGCAGCAAAGCCGGCGGGGGGAACTATGGCTACACCTTC.

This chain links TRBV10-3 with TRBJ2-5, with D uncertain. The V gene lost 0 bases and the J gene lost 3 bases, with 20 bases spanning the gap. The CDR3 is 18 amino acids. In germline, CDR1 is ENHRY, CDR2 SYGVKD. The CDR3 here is CAISESPLESGGKETQYF. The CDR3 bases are TGTGCCATCAGTGAGTCGCCCTTAGAGAGTGGCGGAAAAGAGACCCAGTACTTC.